This T cell receptor (beta chain) was sequenced during a study of blood T cells in healthy people across ages. General study results and limits: The long-lived group displayed more naive CD4+ cells, plus higher diversity, than the aged donors did. TCR beta diversity correlated strongly with naive T cell percentage.

The germline V and J ends were trimmed by 2 bases and 8 bases, with 18 bases remaining between them. Germline V lookup: CDR1 DFQATT, CDR2 SNEGSKA (reference sequence). The CDR3 spans 14 residues. A second PCR of roughly 7 to 11 cycles used a sample-barcoded 5' primer and a J-beta primer mix. With 12 random nucleotides, a template-switch adaptor tagged each individual cDNA molecule. TCRdb independently ran MiXCR on the 5' RACE reads; one entry per CDR3 protein. The repertoire holds about 1.4 million distinct CDR3 sequences, with 45% to 70% as singletons. In regard to this clonotype: Its antigen is not identified.

Around 9 milliliters of peripheral blood were drawn from each donor into EDTA-treated tubes. The clonotype comes from a man aged 18 to 30 in good health. This chain links TRBV20-1 with TRBJ1-1, with a tentative D call TRBD1 (5 bases). Sequencing used blood. The CDR3 DNA follows: TGCAGTGCTAGAAGTATGGGGGTGGGCACGGAAGCTTTCTTT. This sequence encodes CSARSMGVGTEAFF.